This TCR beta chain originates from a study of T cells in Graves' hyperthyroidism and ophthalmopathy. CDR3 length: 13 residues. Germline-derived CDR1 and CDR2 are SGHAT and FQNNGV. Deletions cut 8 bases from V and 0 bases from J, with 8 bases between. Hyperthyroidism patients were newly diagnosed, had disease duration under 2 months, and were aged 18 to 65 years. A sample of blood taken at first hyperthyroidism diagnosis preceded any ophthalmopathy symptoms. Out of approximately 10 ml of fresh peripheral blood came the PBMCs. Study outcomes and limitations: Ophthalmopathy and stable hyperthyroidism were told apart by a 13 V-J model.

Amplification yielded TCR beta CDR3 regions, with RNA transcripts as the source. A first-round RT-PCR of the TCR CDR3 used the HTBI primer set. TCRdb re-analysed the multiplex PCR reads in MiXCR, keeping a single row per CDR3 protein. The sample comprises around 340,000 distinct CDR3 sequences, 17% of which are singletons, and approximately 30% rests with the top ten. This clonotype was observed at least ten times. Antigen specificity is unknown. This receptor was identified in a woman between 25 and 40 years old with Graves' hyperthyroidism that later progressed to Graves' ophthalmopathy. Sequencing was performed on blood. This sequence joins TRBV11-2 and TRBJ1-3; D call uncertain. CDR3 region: CASSSGSGNTIYF. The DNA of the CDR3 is TGTGCCAGCTCTTCGGGCTCTGGAAACACCATATATTTT.